This TCR beta chain originates from a study of cytomegalovirus exposure and HLA in healthy donors. Study outcomes and limitations: Several of the most significant clusters appeared linked to common viral pathogens, based on a later analysis. The study listed roughly 160 cytomegalovirus-associated TCR beta chains.

Of note for this clone: Its antigen is still unknown.

Germline CDR1 is SGHNT and CDR2 is YYREEE (reference sequence). The V segment lost 4 bases and the J segment 0 bases; nucleotides outside the gene matches: 3. The length of the CDR3 is 14 residues. PCR employed 60 Vbeta and 13 Jbeta primers. Clones were sequenced by immunoSEQ multiplex PCR, and TCRdb holds only the in-frame ones, with some missing. The sample has 70,000 or so clones, about 73% seen once. Sequencing input: PBMCs. The receptor was derived from a woman aged 55 to 70 in good health and CMV-seropositive. This chain joins TRBV5-4 and TRBJ1-1, with 7 bases identical to TRBD1. The CDR3 region is CASSRQGLNTEAFF. The CDR3 coding sequence is TGTGCCAGCAGCCGACAGGGCCTGAACACTGAAGCTTTCTTT.